This T cell receptor beta chain was documented in a study of T cells in Graves' hyperthyroidism and ophthalmopathy. Fresh peripheral blood, under 13 ml, was the source of the PBMCs. RNA transcripts served as the template for amplifying TCR beta CDR3 regions. The HTBI set primed first-round TCR CDR3 RT-PCR. In TCRdb, the multiplex PCR reads were re-called with MiXCR into one record per CDR3 protein. The table records fewer than 450,000 distinct CDR3 sequences, under 20% of them present only once. General observations from the study: Median prediction lead before ophthalmopathy onset was around 7 months with the model. Peripheral blood also featured most of the thyroid clonotypes expanded above 0.001.

Note on this clonotype: Its antigen is currently unknown.

The sequence was collected from a man aged 18-30 years with Graves' ophthalmopathy. The sample comprised blood.

The CDR3 DNA sequence: TGTGCCAGCAATGGGGCGGGGGGCGAATACCAAGAGACCCAGTACTTC. This translates into CASNGAGGEYQETQYF. The chain links TRBV9 to TRBJ2-5, with TRBD2 matching over 8 bases. The V gene end was trimmed by 6 bases and the J gene end by 0 bases; junction bases not matched to a gene: 10. The length of the CDR3 is 16 residues. Per the germline V gene, CDR1 is SGDLS and CDR2 is YYNGEE.